Given below is one TCR beta chain in context. The sample originates from a study of shared T cell receptors in the human thymus. Sequenced by immunoSEQ multiplex PCR; TCRdb stores in-frame clones only, minus some. The sample consists of 640,000 or so clones, about 90% of them appearing once. These same data were also listed under a study on human thymus T cells. That paper adds: Thymic and blood repertoires seemed to show skewed V and J gene use. What related research reported was that thymic repertoires overlapped highly among unrelated individuals.

This clonotype originated in a boy younger than two with a congenital heart defect. Sample: thymocytes.

This chain's CDR3 is CASSRVFCGYTF. The CDR3 DNA sequence: TGTGCCAGCAGCAGAGTATTCTGTGGCTACACCTTC. The chain recombines TRBV21-1 with TRBJ1-2. TRBV21-1 is labeled a pseudogene. The CDR3 runs to 12 residues.